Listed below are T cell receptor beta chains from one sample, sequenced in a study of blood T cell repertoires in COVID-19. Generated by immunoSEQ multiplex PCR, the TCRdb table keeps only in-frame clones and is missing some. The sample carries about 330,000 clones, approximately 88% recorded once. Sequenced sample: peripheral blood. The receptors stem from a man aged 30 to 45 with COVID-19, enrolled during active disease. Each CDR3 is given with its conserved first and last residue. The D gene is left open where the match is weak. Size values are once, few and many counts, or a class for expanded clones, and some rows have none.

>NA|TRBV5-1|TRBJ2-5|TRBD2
TGCGCCAGCAGCTCGAGCGGGGCGGGAGAGACCCAGTACTTC
CASSSSGAGETQYF
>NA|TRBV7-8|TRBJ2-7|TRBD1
TGTGCCAGCAGTCGGGACAGGGTGACTGTAAACTACGAGCAGTACTTC
CASSRDRVTVNYEQYF
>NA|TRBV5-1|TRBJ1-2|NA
TGCGCCAGCAGCTACGTCCGGGGAGAAAGAAACTATGGCTACACCTTC
CASSYVRGERNYGYTF
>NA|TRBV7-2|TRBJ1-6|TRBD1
TGTGCCAGCAGCTTCACCGGGACAGGGTATAATTCACCCCTCCACTTT
CASSFTGTGYNSPLHF
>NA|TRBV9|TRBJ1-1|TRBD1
TGTGCCAGCAGCACACAGGGGTTGGCTGAAGCTTTCTTT
CASSTQGLAEAFF
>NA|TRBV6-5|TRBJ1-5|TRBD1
TGTGCCAGCAGTTCCACCCGACAGGGTCGGAATCAGCCCCAGCATTTT
CASSSTRQGRNQPQHF
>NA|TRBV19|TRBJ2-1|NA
TGTGCCAGTAGTCCATTTAGCTCCTACAATGAGCAGTTCTTC
CASSPFSSYNEQFF
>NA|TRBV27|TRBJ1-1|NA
TGTGCCAGCAGTTTATTTGGGGCGATGAACACTGAAGCTTTCTTT
CASSLFGAMNTEAFF
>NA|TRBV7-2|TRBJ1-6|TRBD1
TGTGCCAGCAGCTCCAGGACAGGGTATAATTCACCCCTCCACTTT
CASSSRTGYNSPLHF
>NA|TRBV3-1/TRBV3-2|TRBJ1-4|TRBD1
TGTGCCAGCAGCCCTGGACAGGGAAATGAAAAACTGTTTTTT
CASSPGQGNEKLFF
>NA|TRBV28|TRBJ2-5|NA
TGTGCCAGCAGTTCATCGCAGCAAGAGACCCAGTACTTC
CASSSSQQETQYF
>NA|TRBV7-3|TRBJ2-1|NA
TGTGCCAGCAGCTTAAGCCGGGACTACAATGAGCAGTTCTTC
CASSLSRDYNEQFF
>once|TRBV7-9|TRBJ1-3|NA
TGTGCCAGCAGCTTAGTCCCAGGGGTGGCTTTAGAAAACACCATATATTTT
CASSLVPGVALENTIYF
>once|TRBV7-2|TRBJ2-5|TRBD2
TGTGCCAGCAGCTTGGGGACTAGCGGGAGGGCAATGGGCCAAGAGACCCAGTACTTC
CASSLGTSGRAMGQETQYF
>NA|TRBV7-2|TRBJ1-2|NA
TGTGCCAGCAGCTTAGTAGGGACATTAGCTAACTATGGCTACACCTTC
CASSLVGTLANYGYTF
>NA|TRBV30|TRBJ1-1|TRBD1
TGTGCCTGGGACAGGGGGCCCTTGGACACTGAAGCTTTCTTT
CAWDRGPLDTEAFF
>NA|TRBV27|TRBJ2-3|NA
TGTGCCAGCAGTTTCTCCGGACACCCCGATACGCAGTATTTT
CASSFSGHPDTQYF